Included here is one T cell receptor (beta chain) sequence, with context. Clones were sequenced by immunoSEQ multiplex PCR, and TCRdb holds only the in-frame ones, with some missing. The sample yields approximately 250,000 clones, just under 85% seen once. These data come from a study of blood T cell repertoires in COVID-19. CDR1 MNHEY and CDR2 SVGAGI come from the germline V gene. This CDR3 is 13 amino acids long. The J segment lost 3 bases and the V segment lost 6 bases, leaving 2 bases of the junction unmatched. The TCR was taken from a woman aged 55-69 years with active or convalescent COVID-19. The genes are TRBV6-5 and TRBJ1-2; 9 nucleotides agree with TRBD1. Sequencing was done on a sample of peripheral blood. CDR3 residues: CASRGTGYYGYTF. The DNA for the CDR3 is TGTGCCAGCAGGGGGACAGGGTACTATGGCTACACCTTC.